This is a list of T cell receptor beta chains from one sample in a study of neurological immune-mediated disorders. MiXCR, run by TCRdb on the 5' RACE reads, gives a single entry per CDR3 protein. The top ten hold roughly a quarter of the sample, which has approximately 32,000 distinct CDR3 sequences, more than 14% seen once. Input material: PBMCs. All receptors derive from a man in his 70s in good health. Each CDR3 is given with its conserved first and last residue. A row's size may be missing; if present it is once, few, many or a size class.

v_call	j_call	clone_size	cdr3_aa
TRBV10-3	TRBJ1-2	many	CAIGGGIYGYTF
TRBV10-3	TRBJ1-5	many	CAISPSGGVNQPQHF
TRBV3-1	TRBJ1-2	many	CASSHWPSGYTF
TRBV7-3	TRBJ2-2	many	CASSLSALRGGSNTGELFF
TRBV5-1	TRBJ2-1	-	CASSLEGAGFNEQFF
TRBV5-1	TRBJ2-5	many	CASSLYVGGAQETQYF
TRBV5-1	TRBJ1-4	many	CASSLVGGGGEKLFF
TRBV4-2	TRBJ1-4	many	CASSRGSSGEKLFF
TRBV4-1	TRBJ1-1	many	CASSQGTEAFF
TRBV5-1	TRBJ2-7	-	CASSFIGNYEQYF
TRBV29-1	TRBJ1-1	many	CSVEDSSEAFF
TRBV5-1	TRBJ2-2	many	CASSPQDSTGELFF
TRBV29-1	TRBJ1-1	many	CSVKGQGARAEAFF
TRBV3-1	TRBJ2-5	many	CASSHILAGGQETQYF
TRBV12-3/TRBV12-4	TRBJ1-1	many	CASSLVTGWETEAFF
TRBV20-1	TRBJ2-2	many	CSASAPNTGELFF
TRBV24-1	TRBJ1-5	many	CATSDTARGRVQPQHF
TRBV7-3	TRBJ2-7	many	CASSRPRGISYEQYF
TRBV10-3	TRBJ1-3	few	CAISDPNVPSGNTIYF
TRBV15	TRBJ1-2	many	CATSRDRVGYGYTF
TRBV6-5	TRBJ1-1	-	CASNPRGRENTEAFF
TRBV10-3	TRBJ2-2	many	CAIRGQGGTGELFF
TRBV6-5	TRBJ1-4	many	CASSYSRGEKLFF
TRBV6-5	TRBJ1-1	many	CASRFEQGVGGTEAFF
TRBV6-1	TRBJ1-5	many	CASSREYPQPQHF
TRBV12-3/TRBV12-4	TRBJ1-2	-	CASSTSGGSDLGYTF
TRBV7-3	TRBJ2-3	many	CASSIGGGLADTQYF
TRBV12-3/TRBV12-4	TRBJ1-1	many	CASRGLGAAEAFF
TRBV20-1	TRBJ2-7	many	CSALHGTSSYEQYF
TRBV7-9	TRBJ2-5	few	CASSVTSGGATQETQYF
TRBV5-1	TRBJ2-2	-	CASSFYICSARLADTGELFF
TRBV27	TRBJ2-3	once	CASSWAWDTQYF
TRBV5-1	TRBJ1-6	many	CASSLIPSEDSPLHF
TRBV11-2	TRBJ2-3	many	CASSLEWGADTQYF
TRBV29-1	TRBJ2-6	medium-sized	CSVEQGPGANVLTF
TRBV29-1	TRBJ2-1	-	CSSRGVEQFF
TRBV9	TRBJ2-7	few	CASSVVGQGGFDEQYF
TRBV5-1	TRBJ2-5	few	CASSLWQNQETQYF
TRBV2	TRBJ2-4	many	CARPPARGVDKNIQYF
TRBV12-3/TRBV12-4	TRBJ2-4	many	CASSSTPAKNIQYF
TRBV18	TRBJ1-4	-	CASSPGNNEKLFF
TRBV15	TRBJ2-7	-	CATSREEGYDQYF
TRBV5-4	TRBJ1-2	many	CASSLTGDRAFGNYGYTF
TRBV13	TRBJ2-7	many	CASSLRGGSSYEQYF
TRBV27	TRBJ2-7	many	CASSSVGGPPYEQYF
TRBV12-3/TRBV12-4	TRBJ1-4	many	CASSLVPPATNEKLFF